Listed below are T cell receptor beta chains from one sample, sequenced in a study of T cells in Graves' hyperthyroidism and ophthalmopathy. A single record per CDR3 protein comes from TCRdb applying MiXCR to the multiplex PCR reads. In the table there are approximately 610,000 distinct CDR3 sequences, approximately 14% of which are singletons. Material: blood. The source is a woman between 40 and 55 years old with Graves' ophthalmopathy. Each CDR3 is given with its conserved first and last residue. D genes are given only for firm matches. A row's size may be missing; if present it is once, few, many or a size class.

v_gene	abundance	j_gene	d_gene	CDR3aa	CDR3nt
TRBV28	many	TRBJ2-7	TRBD2	CASSFLAGPYEQYF	TGTGCCAGCAGTTTTCTAGCGGGGCCCTACGAGCAGTACTTC
TRBV20-1	many	TRBJ1-5	NA	CSARVWGNQPQHF	TGCAGTGCTAGAGTTTGGGGCAATCAGCCCCAGCATTTT
TRBV19	many	TRBJ2-5	TRBD1	CASSRSGQGQETQYF	TGTGCCAGTAGTAGGTCGGGACAGGGACAAGAGACCCAGTACTTC
TRBV12-3/TRBV12-4	many	TRBJ2-7	NA	CASKRGPDTYEQYF	TGTGCCAGCAAAAGGGGCCCAGACACCTACGAGCAGTACTTC
TRBV7-2	many	TRBJ2-5	NA	CASSFGQQETQYF	TGTGCCAGCAGCTTCGGACAGCAAGAGACCCAGTACTTC
TRBV7-8	many	TRBJ2-7	NA	CASSPTPTGSENEQYF	TGTGCCAGCAGCCCCACCCCGACAGGAAGCGAGAACGAGCAGTACTTC
TRBV29-1	many	TRBJ1-1	TRBD1	CSVRTGGNTEAFF	TGCAGCGTCCGAACAGGGGGGAACACTGAAGCTTTCTTT
TRBV7-8	few	TRBJ2-2	TRBD2	CASSRAGGVTGELFF	TGTGCCAGCAGCCGAGCGGGAGGGGTCACCGGGGAGCTGTTTTTT
TRBV7-8	many	TRBJ2-7	NA	CASSVGQSYEQYF	TGTGCCAGCAGCGTCGGACAGAGCTACGAGCAGTACTTC
TRBV9	many	TRBJ1-1	NA	CASSPSSVSDTEAFF	TGTGCCAGCAGCCCGTCGTCGGTGTCCGACACTGAAGCTTTCTTT
TRBV9	many	TRBJ1-2	NA	CASSGGSISGYTF	TGTGCCAGCAGCGGCGGATCGATCTCCGGCTACACCTTC
TRBV6-1	many	TRBJ1-5	TRBD1	CAHSMGQTNQPQHF	TGTGCCCACAGTATGGGACAGACAAATCAGCCCCAGCATTTT
TRBV10-3	many	TRBJ1-3	NA	CAIRGGLDSGNTIYF	TGTGCCATAAGGGGCGGATTGGACTCTGGAAACACCATATATTTT
TRBV12-3/TRBV12-4	many	TRBJ1-2	TRBD1	CASTETGTYYGYTF	TGTGCCAGCACCGAGACAGGGACCTACTATGGCTACACCTTC
TRBV28	many	TRBJ2-7	TRBD2	CASSPSPGTSGPSRYEQYF	TGTGCCAGCAGTCCATCCCCCGGGACTAGCGGACCGAGCCGCTACGAGCAGTACTTC
TRBV11-2	many	TRBJ1-2	NA	CASSLAVFYGYTF	TGTGCCAGCAGCTTAGCTGTCTTTTATGGCTACACCTTC
TRBV6-4	few	TRBJ1-2	NA	CASKEGTGGYIF	TGTGCCAGCAAGGAGGGGACGGGTGGCTACATCTTC
TRBV10-1	many	TRBJ2-7	TRBD2	CASSEGTSGDEQYF	TGCGCCAGCAGTGAAGGAACTAGCGGTGACGAGCAGTACTTC
TRBV19	NA	TRBJ2-2	TRBD2	CASKGTSGRAGDGELFF	TGTGCCAGTAAGGGGACTAGCGGGAGGGCCGGAGACGGGGAGCTGTTTTTT
TRBV14	many	TRBJ1-2	NA	CASSQARDGGYTF	TGTGCCAGCAGCCAAGCCAGGGACGGCGGCTACACCTTC
TRBV10-3	few	TRBJ1-1	NA	CAIMTGGTEAFF	TGTGCCATCATGACCGGGGGCACTGAAGCTTTCTTT
TRBV12-3/TRBV12-4	NA	TRBJ1-5	NA	CASSLWSGQDQHF	TGTGCCAGCAGTTTATGGTCAGGGCAGGACCAGCATTTT
TRBV20-1	NA	TRBJ2-7	TRBD2	CSTRREDYEQYF	TGCAGTACGCGGCGGGAGGACTACGAGCAGTACTTC
TRBV12-3/TRBV12-4	NA	TRBJ1-1	TRBD1	CSSSPTQGRGGEAFF	TGTTCCAGCAGTCCGACACAGGGGCGGGGAGGTGAAGCTTTCTTT
TRBV6-1	NA	TRBJ1-5	NA	CASSWARWSNQPQHF	TGTGCCAGCAGCTGGGCTCGATGGAGCAATCAGCCCCAGCATTTT